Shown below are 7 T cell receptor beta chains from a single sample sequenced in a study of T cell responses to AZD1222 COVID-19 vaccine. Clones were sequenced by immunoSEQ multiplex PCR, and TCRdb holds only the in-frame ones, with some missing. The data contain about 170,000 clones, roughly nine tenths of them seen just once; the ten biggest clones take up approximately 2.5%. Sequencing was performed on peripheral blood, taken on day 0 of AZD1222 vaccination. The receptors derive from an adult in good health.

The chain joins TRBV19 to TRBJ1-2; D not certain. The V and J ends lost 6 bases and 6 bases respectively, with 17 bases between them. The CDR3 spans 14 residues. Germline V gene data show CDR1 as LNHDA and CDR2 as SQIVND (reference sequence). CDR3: CASSDRVGKDGYTF. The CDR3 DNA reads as TGTGCCAGTAGCGATCGGGTAGGGAAGGATGGCTACACCTTC.

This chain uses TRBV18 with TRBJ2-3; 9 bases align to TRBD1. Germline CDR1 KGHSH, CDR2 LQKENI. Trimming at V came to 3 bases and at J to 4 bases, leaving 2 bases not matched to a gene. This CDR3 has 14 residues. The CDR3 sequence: CASSPRTGADTQYF. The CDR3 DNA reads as TGTGCCAGCTCACCCCGGACAGGGGCAGATACGCAGTATTTT.

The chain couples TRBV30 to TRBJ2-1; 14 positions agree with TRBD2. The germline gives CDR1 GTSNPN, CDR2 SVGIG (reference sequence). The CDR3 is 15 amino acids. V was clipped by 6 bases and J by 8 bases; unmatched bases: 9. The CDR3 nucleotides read TGTGCCTGTGGGACTAGCGGGAGTCGGGGAGATGAGCAGTTCTTC. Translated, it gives CACGTSGSRGDEQFF.

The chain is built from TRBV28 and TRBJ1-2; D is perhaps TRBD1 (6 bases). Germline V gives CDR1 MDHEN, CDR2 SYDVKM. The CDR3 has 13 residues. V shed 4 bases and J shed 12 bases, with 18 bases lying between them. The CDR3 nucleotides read TGTGCCAGCAGTTCTGACAGGTTCCTTTTAAACACCTTC. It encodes CASSSDRFLLNTF.

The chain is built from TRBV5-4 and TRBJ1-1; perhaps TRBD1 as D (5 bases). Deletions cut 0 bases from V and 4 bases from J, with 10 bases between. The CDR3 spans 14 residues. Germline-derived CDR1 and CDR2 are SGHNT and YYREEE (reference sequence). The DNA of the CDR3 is TGTGCCAGCAGCTTGGTGGGGGGTGGCACTGAAGCTTTCTTT. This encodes CASSLVGGGTEAFF. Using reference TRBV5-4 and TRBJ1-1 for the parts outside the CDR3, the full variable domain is ETGVTQSPTHLIKTRGQQVTLRCSSQSGHNTVSWYQQALGQGPQFIFQYYREEENGRGNFPPRFSGLQFPNYSSELNVNALELDDSALYLCASSLVGGGTEAFFGQGTRLTVV.

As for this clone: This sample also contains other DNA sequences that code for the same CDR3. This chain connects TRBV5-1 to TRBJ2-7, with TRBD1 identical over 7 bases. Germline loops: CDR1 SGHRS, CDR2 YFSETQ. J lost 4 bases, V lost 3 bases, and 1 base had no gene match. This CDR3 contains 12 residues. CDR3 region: CASSSRGYEQYF. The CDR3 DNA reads TGCGCCAGCAGCTCCAGGGGGTACGAGCAGTACTTC.

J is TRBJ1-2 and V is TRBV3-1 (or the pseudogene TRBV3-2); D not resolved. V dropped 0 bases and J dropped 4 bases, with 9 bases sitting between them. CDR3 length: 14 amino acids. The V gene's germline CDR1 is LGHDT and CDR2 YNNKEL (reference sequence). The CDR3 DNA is TGTGCCAGCAGCCAAGATCCCAATGGCTATGGCTACACCTTC. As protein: CASSQDPNGYGYTF.